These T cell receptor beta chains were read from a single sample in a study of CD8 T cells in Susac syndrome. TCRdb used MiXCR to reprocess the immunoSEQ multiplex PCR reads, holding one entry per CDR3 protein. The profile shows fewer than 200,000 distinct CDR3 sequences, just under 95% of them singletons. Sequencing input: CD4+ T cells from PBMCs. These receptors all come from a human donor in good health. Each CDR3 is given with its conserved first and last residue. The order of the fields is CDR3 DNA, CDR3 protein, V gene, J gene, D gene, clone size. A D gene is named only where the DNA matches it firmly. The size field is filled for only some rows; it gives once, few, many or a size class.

cdr3_nt: TGCGCCAGCAGTCAATACGGCGGCGAGCAGTACTTC; cdr3_aa: CASSQYGGEQYF; v_call: TRBV23-1; j_call: TRBJ2-7; d_call: -; clone_size: -
cdr3_nt: TGCGCCAGCAGCTTCTGGGGTTACGAGCAGTACTTC; cdr3_aa: CASSFWGYEQYF; v_call: TRBV5-1; j_call: TRBJ2-7; d_call: -; clone_size: -
cdr3_nt: TGTGCCAGCAGTTTATTCAGCGGGAGACTAGCCAAAAACATTCAGTACTTC; cdr3_aa: CASSLFSGRLAKNIQYF; v_call: TRBV28; j_call: TRBJ2-4; d_call: TRBD2; clone_size: -
cdr3_nt: TGCAGTGCTCACAAGGCGGGAGTAACAGATACGCAGTATTTT; cdr3_aa: CSAHKAGVTDTQYF; v_call: TRBV20-1; j_call: TRBJ2-3; d_call: TRBD2; clone_size: -
cdr3_nt: TGCGCCAGCATCCTGGGGCCGGAAGAGACCCAGTACTTC; cdr3_aa: CASILGPEETQYF; v_call: TRBV5-1; j_call: TRBJ2-5; d_call: -; clone_size: -
cdr3_nt: TGCAACGCTCTTCTCGCGTTTGAGCAGTTCTTC; cdr3_aa: CNALLAFEQFF; v_call: TRBV29-1; j_call: TRBJ2-1; d_call: -; clone_size: -
cdr3_nt: TGCGCCAGCAGCTTGGTGTTAGCGCCACAAGAGACCCAGTACTTC; cdr3_aa: CASSLVLAPQETQYF; v_call: TRBV5-1; j_call: TRBJ2-5; d_call: -; clone_size: -
cdr3_nt: TGTGCCAGCAGCTCGTCGGGACCCACAGATACGCAGTATTTT; cdr3_aa: CASSSSGPTDTQYF; v_call: TRBV28; j_call: TRBJ2-3; d_call: -; clone_size: -
cdr3_nt: TGCAGTGCTCCACTGCTCCGGGACTACACTGAAGCTTTCTTT; cdr3_aa: CSAPLLRDYTEAFF; v_call: TRBV20-1; j_call: TRBJ1-1; d_call: -; clone_size: once
cdr3_nt: TGCAGCGTTGGGGCAGGGGTGAGGACTGAAGCTTTCTTT; cdr3_aa: CSVGAGVRTEAFF; v_call: TRBV29-1; j_call: TRBJ1-1; d_call: -; clone_size: -
cdr3_nt: TGCAGTGCTAGAAAGACAGGGAAGAAGGCCCAGCATTTT; cdr3_aa: CSARKTGKKAQHF; v_call: TRBV20-1; j_call: TRBJ1-5; d_call: TRBD1; clone_size: -
cdr3_nt: TGCAGTGCTAGATGGGTAACCTACGAGCAGTACTTC; cdr3_aa: CSARWVTYEQYF; v_call: TRBV20-1; j_call: TRBJ2-7; d_call: -; clone_size: -
cdr3_nt: TGCAGTGCTAGTGACGGGGCACCTCGGCACGAGCAGTACTTC; cdr3_aa: CSASDGAPRHEQYF; v_call: TRBV20-1; j_call: TRBJ2-7; d_call: -; clone_size: once
cdr3_nt: TGCAGTGCGATCGAACCTCTCGGTGGGCAACTGTTTTTT; cdr3_aa: CSAIEPLGGQLFF; v_call: TRBV20-1; j_call: TRBJ1-4; d_call: -; clone_size: -
cdr3_nt: TGTGCCAGCAGCTTCCTACTGCAACGCACAGATACGCAGTATTTT; cdr3_aa: CASSFLLQRTDTQYF; v_call: TRBV7-3; j_call: TRBJ2-3; d_call: -; clone_size: once
cdr3_nt: TGCAGCGTGGTAACGGACAGCTCCTACGAGCAGTACTTC; cdr3_aa: CSVVTDSSYEQYF; v_call: TRBV29-1; j_call: TRBJ2-7; d_call: -; clone_size: -
cdr3_nt: TGTGCCACCAGTGATCAAGGACGAGGGGGACTAGCCCTCGAGCAGTACTTC; cdr3_aa: CATSDQGRGGLALEQYF; v_call: TRBV24-1; j_call: TRBJ2-7; d_call: TRBD2; clone_size: -
cdr3_nt: TGTGCCAGCACCCCTAGGGAAATAGCCAAAAACATTCAGTACTTC; cdr3_aa: CASTPREIAKNIQYF; v_call: TRBV6-2/TRBV6-3; j_call: TRBJ2-4; d_call: -; clone_size: -
cdr3_nt: TGTGCCAGCAGTGGGGGTAGCGGGAGAGGAGGGGGCGAGACCCAGTACTTC; cdr3_aa: CASSGGSGRGGGETQYF; v_call: TRBV25-1; j_call: TRBJ2-5; d_call: TRBD2; clone_size: -
cdr3_nt: TGCAGTGCTAGAAGGGCGGGGCTGGATACGCAGTATTTT; cdr3_aa: CSARRAGLDTQYF; v_call: TRBV20-1; j_call: TRBJ2-3; d_call: -; clone_size: -
cdr3_nt: TGTGCCAGCAGCCAAGGCAGGACGCCCAACAATGAGCAGTTCTTC; cdr3_aa: CASSQGRTPNNEQFF; v_call: TRBV14; j_call: TRBJ2-1; d_call: -; clone_size: -
cdr3_nt: TGTGCCAGCAGTATACCCGGGACAGTTAGGAACTATGGCTACACCTTC; cdr3_aa: CASSIPGTVRNYGYTF; v_call: TRBV28; j_call: TRBJ1-2; d_call: TRBD1; clone_size: -
cdr3_nt: TGTGCCAGCCGTGGGGCCAACGTCCTGACTTTC; cdr3_aa: CASRGANVLTF; v_call: TRBV7-9; j_call: TRBJ2-6; d_call: -; clone_size: -
cdr3_nt: TGTGCCAGCAGCATTGACAGGGGGAGTAATGGCTACACCTTC; cdr3_aa: CASSIDRGSNGYTF; v_call: TRBV5-4; j_call: TRBJ1-2; d_call: TRBD1; clone_size: -
cdr3_nt: TGCAGCGTCCTAGCGGGGACCTACAATGAGCAGTTCTTC; cdr3_aa: CSVLAGTYNEQFF; v_call: TRBV29-1; j_call: TRBJ2-1; d_call: TRBD2; clone_size: -
cdr3_nt: TGTGCCAGCAGCGCTGGAGGGACAGCCTATGGCTACACCTTC; cdr3_aa: CASSAGGTAYGYTF; v_call: TRBV7-8; j_call: TRBJ1-2; d_call: TRBD1; clone_size: -
cdr3_nt: TGTGCCAGCAGCCAACGGGCTAGCGGGAGTATAAGTGAGCAGTTCTTC; cdr3_aa: CASSQRASGSISEQFF; v_call: TRBV4-2; j_call: TRBJ2-1; d_call: TRBD2; clone_size: -
cdr3_nt: TGCAGTGTGACTGAGCAGTTCTTC; cdr3_aa: CSVTEQFF; v_call: TRBV20-1; j_call: TRBJ2-1; d_call: -; clone_size: -
cdr3_nt: TGTGCCAGCACCAAACCGGGACAGGGCCTTACTAATGAAAAACTGTTTTTT; cdr3_aa: CASTKPGQGLTNEKLFF; v_call: TRBV7-6; j_call: TRBJ1-4; d_call: TRBD1; clone_size: once
cdr3_nt: TGTGCCAGCTCACGCGGGAGCGTGAACACCGGGGAGCTGTTTTTT; cdr3_aa: CASSRGSVNTGELFF; v_call: TRBV18; j_call: TRBJ2-2; d_call: TRBD2; clone_size: -
cdr3_nt: TGTGCCACCAGCCCGGGTGAGGGGGCTGGTTATCAGCCCCAGCATTTT; cdr3_aa: CATSPGEGAGYQPQHF; v_call: TRBV15; j_call: TRBJ1-5; d_call: TRBD1; clone_size: -
cdr3_nt: TGCAGTGCTACCAGAGCGGGGGCTTTCACCTACAATGAGCAGTTCTTC; cdr3_aa: CSATRAGAFTYNEQFF; v_call: TRBV20-1; j_call: TRBJ2-1; d_call: TRBD2; clone_size: -
cdr3_nt: TGTGCCAGCAGCCAGGGACTAGCGGCTCAAGAGACCCAGTACTTC; cdr3_aa: CASSQGLAAQETQYF; v_call: TRBV3-1; j_call: TRBJ2-5; d_call: TRBD2; clone_size: -
cdr3_nt: TGTGCCACCAGCAGAGCCGGCAGGGGAGCGATGGGCTACACCTTC; cdr3_aa: CATSRAGRGAMGYTF; v_call: TRBV15; j_call: TRBJ1-2; d_call: -; clone_size: -
cdr3_nt: TGTGCCAGTAGTATCCGGACAGGTGGCTACACCTTC; cdr3_aa: CASSIRTGGYTF; v_call: TRBV19; j_call: TRBJ1-2; d_call: TRBD1; clone_size: -
cdr3_nt: TGTGCCAGCAGGGATAACTATGGCTACACCTTC; cdr3_aa: CASRDNYGYTF; v_call: TRBV7-2; j_call: TRBJ1-2; d_call: -; clone_size: -
cdr3_nt: TGTGCCACCAGCAGCGGGACAGGGGGCGAGGAGACCCAGTACTTC; cdr3_aa: CATSSGTGGEETQYF; v_call: TRBV15; j_call: TRBJ2-5; d_call: TRBD1; clone_size: -
cdr3_nt: TGCAGTGCTAGACACGGGACCCCCAGGGAGCAGTTCTTC; cdr3_aa: CSARHGTPREQFF; v_call: TRBV20-1; j_call: TRBJ2-1; d_call: -; clone_size: once
cdr3_nt: TGCAGCGTATGGGACAGGGCTCACGAGCAGTACTTC; cdr3_aa: CSVWDRAHEQYF; v_call: TRBV29-1; j_call: TRBJ2-7; d_call: TRBD1; clone_size: -
cdr3_nt: TGTGCCAGCAGCTTAGGACAGGGACATGGCTACACCTTC; cdr3_aa: CASSLGQGHGYTF; v_call: TRBV7-2; j_call: TRBJ1-2; d_call: TRBD1; clone_size: once
cdr3_nt: TGTGCCAGCAGTTCCACCACTCCGCTCCACGAGCAGTACTTC; cdr3_aa: CASSSTTPLHEQYF; v_call: TRBV27; j_call: TRBJ2-7; d_call: -; clone_size: -
cdr3_nt: TGCAGTGCCGATCTCGGGCAAGTACTGGCCAAAAACATTCAGTACTTC; cdr3_aa: CSADLGQVLAKNIQYF; v_call: TRBV20-1; j_call: TRBJ2-4; d_call: -; clone_size: -
cdr3_nt: TGTGCCTGGCGGGATAGCGGGAGCTCCTACGAGCAGTACTTC; cdr3_aa: CAWRDSGSSYEQYF; v_call: TRBV30; j_call: TRBJ2-7; d_call: TRBD2; clone_size: -
cdr3_nt: TGTGCCAGCAGTTTATACGGGGGCACAGATACGCAGTATTTT; cdr3_aa: CASSLYGGTDTQYF; v_call: TRBV28; j_call: TRBJ2-3; d_call: -; clone_size: -
cdr3_nt: TGTGCCAGCAGCCAAGACTCAGGAGGTGAGCAGTTCTTC; cdr3_aa: CASSQDSGGEQFF; v_call: TRBV12-3/TRBV12-4; j_call: TRBJ2-1; d_call: -; clone_size: -
cdr3_nt: TGTGCCAGCAGCTTCGGGACACAGTACACTGAAGCTTTCTTT; cdr3_aa: CASSFGTQYTEAFF; v_call: TRBV7-9; j_call: TRBJ1-1; d_call: -; clone_size: -
cdr3_nt: TGCAGTGCTCATACGACAGGGCAATACGAGCAGTACTTC; cdr3_aa: CSAHTTGQYEQYF; v_call: TRBV20-1; j_call: TRBJ2-7; d_call: TRBD1; clone_size: -
cdr3_nt: TGTGCCAGCGGAGACAGGGGCAATCAGCCCCAGCATTTT; cdr3_aa: CASGDRGNQPQHF; v_call: TRBV27; j_call: TRBJ1-5; d_call: TRBD1; clone_size: -
cdr3_nt: TGCAGCGTTGAGGGCATAAGGACGGGGACCCAGTACTTC; cdr3_aa: CSVEGIRTGTQYF; v_call: TRBV29-1; j_call: TRBJ2-5; d_call: -; clone_size: -
cdr3_nt: TGTGCCAGCAGTTCAGTGACAGCCAATTATCAGCCCCAGCATTTT; cdr3_aa: CASSSVTANYQPQHF; v_call: TRBV12-3/TRBV12-4; j_call: TRBJ1-5; d_call: -; clone_size: -
cdr3_nt: TGTGCCAGCAGGCCGCGTTATACTGAAGCTTTCTTT; cdr3_aa: CASRPRYTEAFF; v_call: TRBV6-2/TRBV6-3; j_call: TRBJ1-1; d_call: -; clone_size: -
cdr3_nt: TGCAGTGCTAGTAACAATGAGCAGTTCTTC; cdr3_aa: CSASNNEQFF; v_call: TRBV20-1; j_call: TRBJ2-1; d_call: -; clone_size: -
cdr3_nt: TGCAGTGCTAGCGGGAGGGGTTACTACAATGAGCAGTTCTTC; cdr3_aa: CSASGRGYYNEQFF; v_call: TRBV20-1; j_call: TRBJ2-1; d_call: TRBD2; clone_size: -